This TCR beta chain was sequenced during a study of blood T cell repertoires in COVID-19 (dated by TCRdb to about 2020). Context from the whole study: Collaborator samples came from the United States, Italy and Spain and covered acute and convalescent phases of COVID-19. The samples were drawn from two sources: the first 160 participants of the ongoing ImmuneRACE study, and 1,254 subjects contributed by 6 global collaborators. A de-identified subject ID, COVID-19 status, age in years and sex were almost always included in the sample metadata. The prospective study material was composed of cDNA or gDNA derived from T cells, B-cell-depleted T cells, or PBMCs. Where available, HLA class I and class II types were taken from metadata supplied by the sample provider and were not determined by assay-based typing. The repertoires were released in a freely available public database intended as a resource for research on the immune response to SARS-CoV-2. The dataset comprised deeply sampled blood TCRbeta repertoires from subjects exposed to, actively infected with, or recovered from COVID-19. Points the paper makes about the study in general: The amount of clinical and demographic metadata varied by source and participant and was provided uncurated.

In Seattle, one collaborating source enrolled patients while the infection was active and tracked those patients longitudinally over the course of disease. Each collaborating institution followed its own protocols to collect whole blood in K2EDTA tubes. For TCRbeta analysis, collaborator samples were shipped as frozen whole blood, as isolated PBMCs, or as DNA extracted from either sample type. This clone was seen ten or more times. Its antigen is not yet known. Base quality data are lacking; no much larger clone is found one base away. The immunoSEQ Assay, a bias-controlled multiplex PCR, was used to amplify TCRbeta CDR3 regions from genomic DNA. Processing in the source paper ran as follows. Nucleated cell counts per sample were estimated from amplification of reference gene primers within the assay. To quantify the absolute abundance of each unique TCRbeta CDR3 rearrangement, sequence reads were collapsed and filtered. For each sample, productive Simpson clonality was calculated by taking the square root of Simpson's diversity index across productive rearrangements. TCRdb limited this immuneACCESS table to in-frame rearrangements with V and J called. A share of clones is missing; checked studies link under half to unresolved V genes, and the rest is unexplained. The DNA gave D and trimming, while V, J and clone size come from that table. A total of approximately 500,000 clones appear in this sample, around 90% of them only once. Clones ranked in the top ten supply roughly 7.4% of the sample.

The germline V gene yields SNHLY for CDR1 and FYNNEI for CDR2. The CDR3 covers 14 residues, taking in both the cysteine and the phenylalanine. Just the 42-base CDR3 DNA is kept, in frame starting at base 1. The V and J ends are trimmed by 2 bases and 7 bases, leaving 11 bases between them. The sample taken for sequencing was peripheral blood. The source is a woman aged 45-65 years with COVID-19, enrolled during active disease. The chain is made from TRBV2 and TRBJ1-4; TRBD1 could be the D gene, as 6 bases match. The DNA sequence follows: TGTGCCAGCAGTGAAAAGGGGGAGGGTGAAAAACTGTTTTTT. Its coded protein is CASSEKGEGEKLFF.